Below, 20 T cell receptor beta chains from the same sample are listed, as sequenced in a study of T cell clones after liver transplantation. TCRdb's table, derived via immunoSEQ multiplex PCR, lists solely in-frame clones and lacks some. Of 99,000 or so clones in the sample, roughly 80% were seen once. Sequences were derived from CD4+ T cells from blood, sampled before liver transplant. The origin of the receptors is a human donor who received a liver transplant.

This chain connects TRBV7-2 to TRBJ1-2; 7 bases are a match to TRBD1. Germline CDR1 reads SGHTA; CDR2 reads FQGNSA. Losses at the gene ends were 2 bases for V and 13 bases for J; bases not matched to a gene: 19. This CDR3 contains 16 residues. The CDR3 DNA follows: TGTGCCAGCAGCTTATCGAGGGGTCTCGACAGGGCCGGAGGCACCTTC. Its protein is CASSLSRGLDRAGGTF.

The V gene is TRBV4-3, the J gene TRBJ2-7; maybe TRBD2 (6 bases). Germline V gene sequence: CDR1 LGHNA, CDR2 YSLEER. V was trimmed by 2 bases and J by 9 bases, leaving 14 bases between them. The CDR3 consists of 13 residues. CDR3: CASSQSAGSWQYF. The CDR3 nucleotides read TGCGCCAGCAGCCAATCTGCGGGGTCCTGGCAGTACTTC.

The gene calls are TRBV6-5 and TRBJ2-5; D not resolved. Germline loops: CDR1 MNHEY, CDR2 SVGAGI. This CDR3 has 14 residues. Trimming removed 5 bases from V and 5 bases from J, with 15 bases in between. CDR3 nucleotides: TGTGCCAGCAGTGATCCGAAGGTTTCGGAGACCCAGTACTTC. This codes for CASSDPKVSETQYF.

The chain employs TRBV5-1 and TRBJ2-2; TRBD2 agrees at 10 bases. Germline V lookup: CDR1 SGHRS, CDR2 YFSETQ. The length of the CDR3 is 16 residues. V shed 2 bases and J 4 bases; nucleotides not matched to a gene: 5. CDR3 loop: CASSLTSGKVTGELFF. The CDR3 DNA reads TGCGCCAGCAGCTTAACTAGCGGGAAGGTCACCGGGGAGCTGTTTTTT.

The chain couples TRBV6-5 to TRBJ1-1, with D maybe TRBD1 (6 bases). V was clipped by 2 bases and J by 3 bases, with 13 bases between them. The CDR3 extends over 15 amino acids. Germline-derived CDR1 and CDR2 are MNHEY and SVGAGI. In DNA form, the CDR3 reads TGTGCCAGCAGTTACCAGGCAGGGGAAGACACTGAAGCTTTCTTT. Amino acid sequence: CASSYQAGEDTEAFF.

The chain combines TRBV9 with TRBJ2-7, with TRBD1 matching 9 bases. The germline CDR1 and CDR2 sequences are SGDLS and YYNGEE. There are 16 residues in the CDR3. V lost 0 bases, J lost 5 bases, and 9 bases stayed unmatched. The DNA for the CDR3 is TGTGCCAGCAGCGTAGGATCGGGGGACAGGGCCCACGAGCAGTACTTC. Its protein is CASSVGSGDRAHEQYF.

The chain links TRBV10-3 to TRBJ2-1; D is ambiguous. This CDR3 spans 14 amino acids. Germline V gene sequence: CDR1 ENHRY, CDR2 SYGVKD. Trimming removed 3 bases at V and 7 bases at J, with 13 bases between. CDR3 DNA: TGTGCCATCAGTGATAGAGGAGCGAGGAATGAGCAGTTCTTC. Its translation is CAISDRGARNEQFF.

Turning to this clone: Distinct nucleotide sequences in the sample also encode this CDR3. The chain recombines TRBV29-1 with TRBJ2-7; 11 bases are a match to TRBD1. CDR3 length: 12 residues. The junction had 3 bases not matched to a gene; V was cut back by 7 bases and J by 4 bases. The germline V gene has CDR1 SQVTM and CDR2 ANQGSEA. CDR3: CSARDRGYEQYF. Written as DNA, the CDR3 is TGCAGCGCGAGGGACAGGGGGTACGAGCAGTACTTC.

The CDR3 protein is CASSLPDRTGYTF. DNA for the CDR3: TGTGCCAGCAGCCTACCCGACAGGACTGGCTACACCTTC. The chain carries TRBV5-4 and TRBJ1-2; possibly TRBD1 for D (6 bases). Germline CDR1 is SGHNT and CDR2 is YYREEE (reference sequence). The CDR3 consists of 13 residues. The ends were cut back, 4 bases at V and 7 bases at J, with 14 bases in the middle.

CDR3 protein: CASRLTGGQGFGEQYF. The CDR3 DNA is TGTGCCAGCAGACTAACGGGGGGACAGGGGTTCGGCGAGCAGTACTTC. V is TRBV14 and J is TRBJ2-7; TRBD1 aligns across 10 bases. CDR3 length equals 16 residues. Per the germline V gene, CDR1 is SGHDN and CDR2 is FVKESK. Trimming took 6 bases from V and 6 from J; bases not matched to a gene: 14. Looking up the rest from reference TRBV14 and TRBJ2-7 gives the full variable domain: EAGVTQFPSHSVIEKGQTVTLRCDPISGHDNLYWYRRVMGKEIKFLLHFVKESKQDESGMPNNRFLAERTGGTYSTLKVQPAELEDSGVYFCASRLTGGQGFGEQYFGPGTRLTVT.

The chain links TRBV14 to TRBJ2-5; TRBD1 matches at 7 bases. Trimming removed 1 base from V and 4 bases from J; junction bases left unmatched: 9. CDR1 is SGHDN, CDR2 FVKESK, per germline. The CDR3 is 16 amino acids. The CDR3 reads CASSQVVGAGGETQYF. CDR3 nucleotides: TGTGCCAGCAGCCAAGTCGTTGGAGCAGGGGGAGAGACCCAGTACTTC.

The chain is built from TRBV4-1 and TRBJ1-4; 9 positions match TRBD1. This CDR3 comprises 16 residues. Looked up from germline, CDR1 is MGHRA and CDR2 is YSYEKL. Trimming at V came to 0 bases and at J to 5 bases, leaving 4 bases not matched to a gene. CDR3 bases: TGCGCCAGCAGCCAAGAAGACAGGGGGAACAATGAAAAACTGTTTTTT. It translates to CASSQEDRGNNEKLFF.

The J gene is TRBJ2-1, the V gene TRBV5-1; D is uncertain. V was clipped by 2 bases and J by 7 bases, with 13 bases between them. This CDR3 has 14 residues. CDR1 is SGHRS, CDR2 YFSETQ, per germline. The CDR3 nucleotides are TGCGCCAGCAGCTTAAGGACCGCGGATAATGAGCAGTTCTTC. Translating it yields CASSLRTADNEQFF. Full variable domain (remainder filled in from reference TRBV5-1 and TRBJ2-1): KAGVTQTPRYLIKTRGQQVTLSCSPISGHRSVSWYQQTPGQGLQFLFEYFSETQRNKGNFPGRFSGRQFSNSRSEMNVSTLELGDSALYLCASSLRTADNEQFFGPGTRLTVL.

The V call is TRBV7-2, the J call TRBJ2-2, with D perhaps TRBD1 (5 bases). The ends were cut back, 5 bases at V and 2 bases at J, with 9 bases in the middle. The germline CDR1 and CDR2 sequences are SGHTA and FQGNSA. The CDR3 consists of 14 residues. The DNA for the CDR3 is TGTGCCAGCAGCCCCCAGGGAAACACCGGGGAGCTGTTTTTT. Translation: CASSPQGNTGELFF.

The rearrangement uses TRBV12-5 and TRBJ2-1; 7 bases line up with TRBD2. The CDR3 has 16 residues. After removal of 1 base from V and 9 bases from J, the junction contained 12 bases not matched to a gene. The germline V gene has CDR1 LGHNT and CDR2 FRNRAP. CDR3 sequence reads: CASGLDFGGRGTEQFF. As DNA, the CDR3 is TGTGCTAGTGGTTTGGATTTTGGAGGGCGGGGGACTGAGCAGTTCTTC.

V and J are TRBV6-6 and TRBJ1-1; 10 nucleotides line up with TRBD1. This CDR3 comprises 14 residues. Germline V gene sequence: CDR1 MNHNY, CDR2 SVGAGI (reference sequence). Losses at the gene ends were 6 bases for V and 5 bases for J; bases not matched to a gene: 6. DNA for the CDR3: TGTGCCAGCAGGGGACAGGGGTTAACGACTGAAGCTTTCTTT. It is translated as CASRGQGLTTEAFF.

The J gene is TRBJ2-1, the V gene TRBV18; D not certain. The CDR3 has 16 residues. Germline-derived CDR1 and CDR2 are KGHSH and LQKENI. V lost 3 bases to trimming and J lost 7 bases, with 19 bases between them. The CDR3 DNA reads TGTGCCAGCTCACCCTTTGGTAGTTCGTCTCAGAATGAGCAGTTCTTC. Translation: CASSPFGSSSQNEQFF.

A few counts support this clone. This chain uses TRBV7-2 with TRBJ1-4; 11 bases line up with TRBD1. The CDR3 loop spans 14 amino acids. CDR1 is SGHTA, CDR2 FQGNSA, per germline. V trimming: 5 bases; J trimming: 8 bases; junction bases outside the gene matches: 4. The CDR3 sequence is CASSHGQGAEKLFF. DNA of the CDR3: TGTGCCAGCAGCCACGGACAGGGGGCGGAAAAACTGTTTTTT.

V and J are TRBV20-1 and TRBJ2-1, with 8 bases aligning to TRBD2. This CDR3 is built from 11 residues. Germline CDR1 reads DFQATT; CDR2 reads SNEGSKA (reference sequence). The CDR3 DNA follows: TGCACTATAGCGGGGTGGAATGAGCAGTTCTTC. Its protein product is CTIAGWNEQFF.

This chain links TRBV27 with TRBJ2-3; D possibly corresponds to TRBD2 (5 bases). V lost 3 bases to trimming and J lost 5 bases, with 27 bases between them. Germline lookup yields CDR1 MNHEY and CDR2 SMNVEV (reference sequence). CDR3 length: 19 residues. The chain's CDR3 is CASSFAPPSVRGSGDTQYF. The CDR3 DNA reads as TGTGCCAGCAGTTTCGCCCCTCCCAGTGTAAGAGGGTCGGGAGATACGCAGTATTTT.